The clone carrying this TCR beta chain was found once. Patients with Susac syndrome met diagnostic criteria that were recently defined for definite or probable disease. Negative isolation yielded CD8+ and CD4+ T cells; FACS enriched TEMRA cells. The data were obtained in a study of CD8 T cells in Susac syndrome. The RNA, roughly 0.5 to 1 ug, was put through reverse transcription using random hexamers. An immunoSEQ multiplex PCR generated amplified TCR beta CDR3 products spanning 54 Vbeta and 13 Jbeta. MiXCR, applied by TCRdb to the immunoSEQ multiplex PCR reads, yields one record per CDR3 protein. The repertoire holds around 200,000 distinct CDR3 sequences, with about 95% as singletons. The CDR3 sequence is 13 residues long. CDR1 and CDR2 (germline): DFQATT, SNEGSKA (reference sequence). V was pared by 3 bases and J by 0 bases, with 6 bases between.

The source is a human donor with Susac syndrome. Material for sequencing was CD4+ T cells from PBMCs. The chain combines TRBV20-1 with TRBJ1-3; no clear D gene. The DNA of the CDR3 is TGCAGTGCTAGGTCACCCTCTGGAAACACCATATATTTT. Amino acids: CSARSPSGNTIYF.